The entry below describes one TCR beta chain. The sample belongs to a study of blood T cell repertoires in COVID-19. In the original analysis: Cell counts per sample came from amplifying reference gene primers. Sequenced by immunoSEQ multiplex PCR; TCRdb stores in-frame clones only, minus some. That table supplies the V and J calls and clone size; D and trimming were determined from the DNA. This table holds about 24,000 clones, around 70% found once. This CDR3 spans 15 amino acids. V lost 2 bases and J lost 1; bases outside the gene matches: 4. Germline CDR1 KGHSY, CDR2 FQNENV. The chain has TRBV16 and TRBJ1-1, with 7 bases lining up with TRBD1. The sequenced sample consisted of peripheral blood. The TCR originated in a woman of 80 years or more with acute or convalescent COVID-19. The CDR3 loop reads CASSQGRGPNTEAFF. The CDR3 DNA reads as TGTGCCAGCAGCCAAGGAAGGGGGCCGAACACTGAAGCTTTCTTT.